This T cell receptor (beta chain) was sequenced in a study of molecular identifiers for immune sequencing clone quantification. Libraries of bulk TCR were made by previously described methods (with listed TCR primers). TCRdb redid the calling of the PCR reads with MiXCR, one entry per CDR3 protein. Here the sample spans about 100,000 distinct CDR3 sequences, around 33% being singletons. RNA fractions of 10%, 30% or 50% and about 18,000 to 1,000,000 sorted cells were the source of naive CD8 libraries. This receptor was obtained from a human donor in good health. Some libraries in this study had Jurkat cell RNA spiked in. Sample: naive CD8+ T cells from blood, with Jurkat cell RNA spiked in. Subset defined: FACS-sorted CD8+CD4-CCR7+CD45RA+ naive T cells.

For the CDR3, the DNA is TGCGCCAGCAGCCAAGATAGGGGACCGAGATCCTACGAGCAGTACTTC. Translation: CASSQDRGPRSYEQYF. The genes are TRBV4-3 and TRBJ2-7; D may be TRBD1 or TRBD2 (5 bases each). Germline V gene sequence: CDR1 LGHNA, CDR2 YSLEER. The CDR3 totals 16 residues. V was cut by 0 bases and J by 1 base, with 13 bases left in between.